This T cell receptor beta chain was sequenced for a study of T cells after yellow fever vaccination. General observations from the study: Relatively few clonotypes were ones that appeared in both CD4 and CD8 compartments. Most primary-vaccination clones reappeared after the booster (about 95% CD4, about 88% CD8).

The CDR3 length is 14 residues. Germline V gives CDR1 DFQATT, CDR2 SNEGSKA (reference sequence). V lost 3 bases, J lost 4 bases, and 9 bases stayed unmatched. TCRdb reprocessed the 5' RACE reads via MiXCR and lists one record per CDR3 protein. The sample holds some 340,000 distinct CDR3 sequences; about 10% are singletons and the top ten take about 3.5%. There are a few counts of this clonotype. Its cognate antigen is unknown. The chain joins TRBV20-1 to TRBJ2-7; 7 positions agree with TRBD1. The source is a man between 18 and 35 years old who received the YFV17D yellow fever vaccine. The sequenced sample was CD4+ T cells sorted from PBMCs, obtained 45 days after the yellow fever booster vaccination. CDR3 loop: CSASPPQGSYEQYF. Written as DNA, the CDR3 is TGCAGTGCTAGCCCTCCACAGGGGAGTTACGAGCAGTACTTC.